The next 21 T cell receptor beta chains were all read from a single sample in a study of blood T cell repertoires in COVID-19. Libraries were prepared by immunoSEQ multiplex PCR; TCRdb keeps only in-frame clonotypes and omits some of them. This table has about 170,000 clones, around nine tenths appearing once. Sequencing was performed on peripheral blood. These receptor sequences come from a middle-aged man who had recovered from COVID-19.

Only a few counts were recorded for this clone. The V gene is TRBV5-4, the J gene TRBJ2-7; TRBD2 is a possible D gene (5 bases). This CDR3 is built from 14 residues. The V gene lost 3 bases and the J gene lost 1 base, with 11 bases spanning the gap. Germline CDR1 and CDR2: SGHNT and YYREEE (reference sequence). CDR3 protein: CASSSRGDSYEQYF. Written as DNA, the CDR3 is TGTGCCAGCAGCTCCCGGGGAGATTCCTACGAGCAGTACTTC.

CDR3 DNA sequence: TGTGCCAGCAGCCGAGGGACAGGGGCAATCATGAGTGGCTACACCTTC. Translation: CASSRGTGAIMSGYTF. J is TRBJ1-2 and V is TRBV5-6; 10 nucleotides match TRBD1. Losses at the gene ends were 4 bases for V and 7 bases for J; bases not matched to a gene: 13. CDR3 size: 16 residues. Germline CDR1 SGHDT, CDR2 YYEEEE.

The V call is TRBV5-1, the J call TRBJ2-3; the D gene is possibly TRBD1 (6 bases). The CDR3 has 14 residues. With 5 bases removed from V and 3 bases from J, the gap between germline ends came to 13 bases. The germline V gene encodes CDR1 SGHRS and CDR2 YFSETQ. CDR3 bases: TGCGCCAGCAGTTTACAGGGAGAGACAGATACGCAGTATTTT. As protein: CASSLQGETDTQYF.

This rearrangement joins TRBV15 to TRBJ2-1; D is possibly TRBD2 (6 bases). The CDR3 sequence is 17 residues long. Germline CDR1 is LNHNV and CDR2 is YYDKDF (reference sequence). V was clipped by 0 bases and J by 0 bases, with 12 bases between them. CDR3 region: CATSRDPIGSSYNEQFF. The CDR3 DNA sequence: TGTGCCACCAGCAGAGACCCCATCGGGAGCTCCTACAATGAGCAGTTCTTC.

This clone was seen once. The chain links TRBV5-6 to TRBJ2-1; tentative D call: TRBD1 (5 bases). Germline CDR1 is SGHDT and CDR2 is YYEEEE. Trimming shortened V by 0 bases and J by 0 bases, and 7 bases separated the two germline ends. The CDR3 spans 15 residues. In DNA form, the CDR3 reads TGTGCCAGCAGCTTGGACAGGAGCTCCTACAATGAGCAGTTCTTC. This codes for CASSLDRSSYNEQFF.

V usage is TRBV19 and J usage is TRBJ2-4; D possibly corresponds to TRBD1 (5 bases). V was trimmed by 5 bases and J by 6 bases, leaving 8 bases between them. CDR1 and CDR2 (germline): LNHDA, SQIVND (reference sequence). CDR3 size: 12 residues. CDR3 coding DNA: TGTGCCAGTAGTTTCCAGGGAAACATTCAGTACTTC. It yields the protein CASSFQGNIQYF.

The chain employs TRBV10-1 and TRBJ2-7, with D possibly matching TRBD2 (5 bases). The V end lost 7 bases, the J end lost 7 bases, and 20 bases lay between the germline ends. Germline V gene lookup returns CDR1 WNHNN and CDR2 SYGVQD (reference sequence). The CDR3 has 14 amino acids. The CDR3 DNA is TGCGCCAGCATAGGGCCTAGCTTTGGAATAGAGCAGTACTTC. Amino acids: CASIGPSFGIEQYF.

The V gene is TRBV19, the J gene TRBJ2-7; 9 bases map to TRBD1. With V trimmed by 3 bases and J by 1 base, 4 bases remained unmatched. The CDR3 is 15 residues long. Germline CDR1 LNHDA, CDR2 SQIVND (reference sequence). Here the CDR3 reads CASSIPGQGSYEQYF. The CDR3 DNA reads TGTGCCAGTAGTATTCCGGGACAGGGTTCCTACGAGCAGTACTTC.

The rearrangement links TRBV10-3 to TRBJ2-1, with 13 nucleotides matching TRBD2. The V segment lost 4 bases and the J segment 7 bases; nucleotides outside the gene matches: 7. From germline, CDR1 is ENHRY and CDR2 SYGVKD. The CDR3 runs 16 residues. This chain's CDR3 is CAISVLAGGPGNEQFF. Here the CDR3 DNA reads TGTGCCATCAGTGTACTAGCGGGAGGGCCGGGTAATGAGCAGTTCTTC.

The CDR3 DNA reads as TGTGCCAGCAGCTTGTGGAGTCATAGTAACTATGGCTACACCTTC. Protein: CASSLWSHSNYGYTF. The V call is TRBV5-4, the J call TRBJ1-2; no clear D gene. V shed 1 base and J shed 1 base, with 11 bases lying between them. The germline gives CDR1 SGHNT, CDR2 YYREEE (reference sequence). The CDR3 has 15 residues.

The CDR3 loop is CASRVGQGNEQYF. The CDR3 DNA is TGCGCCAGCAGGGTGGGACAGGGTAACGAGCAGTACTTC. The chain links TRBV5-1 to TRBJ2-7, with 9 bases lining up with TRBD1. The CDR3 spans 13 residues. The trim removed 5 bases at V and 5 bases at J, leaving 5 bases unmatched. Per the germline V gene, CDR1 is SGHRS and CDR2 is YFSETQ.

V usage is TRBV23-1 and J usage is TRBJ2-5, with 7 bases identical to TRBD1. TRBV23-1 counts as an open reading frame of uncertain function. With 10 bases clipped from V and 4 bases from J, the junction kept 12 bases outside the gene matches. The CDR3 runs 14 residues. The CDR3 region has the DNA TGCGCCACCCACGAACCGGGACAGCGAGAGACCCAGTACTTC. As protein: CATHEPGQRETQYF.

V is TRBV5-4 and J is TRBJ2-1; 15 bases fit TRBD2. The trim removed 6 bases at V and 7 bases at J, leaving 8 bases unmatched. Germline V gene data show CDR1 as SGHNT and CDR2 as YYREEE (reference sequence). The CDR3 loop spans 16 amino acids. CDR3 protein: CASNPGLAGGMNEQFF. In nucleotides, the CDR3 is TGTGCCAGCAACCCGGGACTAGCGGGAGGAATGAATGAGCAGTTCTTC.

This sequence joins TRBV27 and TRBJ2-2; perhaps TRBD1 as D (6 bases). The CDR3 consists of 15 residues. Trimming cost V 4 bases and J 1 base, with 10 bases left between them. Germline V CDR1 and CDR2: MNHEY, SMNVEV (reference sequence). In DNA, the CDR3 is TGTGCCAGCAGTTCCCGGACAGTGAACACCGGGGAGCTGTTTTTT. This translates into CASSSRTVNTGELFF.

This chain uses TRBV5-6 with TRBJ2-1; 15 positions match TRBD2. The CDR3 covers 18 residues. Germline CDR1 SGHDT, CDR2 YYEEEE. Trimming took 4 bases from V and 7 from J; bases not matched to a gene: 12. CDR3 residues: CASSPEGLAGGPRNEQFF. CDR3 DNA: TGTGCCAGCAGCCCCGAAGGACTAGCGGGGGGGCCGAGGAATGAGCAGTTCTTC.

The rearrangement uses TRBV5-1 and TRBJ2-3; tentative D call: TRBD2 (6 bases). The CDR3 runs to 15 residues. Germline CDR1 and CDR2: SGHRS and YFSETQ. V lost 0 bases, J lost 0 bases, and 8 bases lay in between. CDR3 nucleotides: TGCGCCAGCAGCTTGGTGGGGGGTAGCACAGATACGCAGTATTTT. Its translation is CASSLVGGSTDTQYF.

This chain links TRBV5-5 with TRBJ1-1, with TRBD1 matching over 8 bases. V lost 0 bases and J lost 1; bases outside the gene matches: 8. Germline V gene lookup returns CDR1 SGHKS and CDR2 YYEKEE (reference sequence). The CDR3 loop spans 17 amino acids. The CDR3 nucleotides are TGTGCCAGCAGCTTGGCTTACGGGGGACAGGCGAACACTGAAGCTTTCTTT. Translating gives CASSLAYGGQANTEAFF. Together with reference TRBV5-5 and TRBJ1-1, the CDR3 gives the full variable domain: DAGVTQSPTHLIKTRGQQVTLRCSPISGHKSVSWYQQVLGQGPQFIFQYYEKEERGRGNFPDRFSARQFPNYSSELNVNALLLGDSALYLCASSLAYGGQANTEAFFGQGTRLTVV.

V gene TRBV4-1 combines with J gene TRBJ2-3; TRBD1 matches 7 bases. The CDR3 runs 17 residues. V was pared by 4 bases and J by 2 bases, with 12 bases of the junction left unmatched. The germline V gene has CDR1 MGHRA and CDR2 YSYEKL. The CDR3 here is CASSRVWDSPTTDTQYF. The CDR3 DNA follows: TGCGCCAGCAGCCGCGTGTGGGACAGTCCCACCACAGATACGCAGTATTTT.

V gene TRBV5-4 combines with J gene TRBJ2-7; 11 positions agree with TRBD1. Germline lookup yields CDR1 SGHNT and CDR2 YYREEE (reference sequence). V lost 4 bases and J lost 7; bases outside the gene matches: 7. The CDR3 covers 14 residues. The CDR3: CASSPGQGAWEQYF. The CDR3 bases are TGTGCCAGCAGCCCAGGACAGGGGGCTTGGGAGCAGTACTTC.

V gene TRBV19 combines with J gene TRBJ2-6; 8 bases agree with TRBD2. This CDR3 is 15 amino acids long. V dropped 7 bases and J dropped 2; count of bases not matched to a gene: 4. Germline V gene sequence: CDR1 LNHDA, CDR2 SQIVND (reference sequence). The CDR3 here is CASIRGGTGANVLTF. CDR3 DNA sequence: TGTGCCAGTATCCGGGGGGGCACTGGGGCCAACGTCCTGACTTTC.

The J gene is TRBJ1-2, the V gene TRBV6-5, with 8 bases matching TRBD1. The CDR3 contains 15 residues. The V gene end was trimmed by 6 bases and the J gene end by 5 bases; junction bases not matched to a gene: 11. Germline V lookup: CDR1 MNHEY, CDR2 SVGAGI. The CDR3, as DNA: TGTGCCAGCAGGGGACAGGCCCTGGAGGAGTATGGCTACACCTTC. It translates to CASRGQALEEYGYTF.